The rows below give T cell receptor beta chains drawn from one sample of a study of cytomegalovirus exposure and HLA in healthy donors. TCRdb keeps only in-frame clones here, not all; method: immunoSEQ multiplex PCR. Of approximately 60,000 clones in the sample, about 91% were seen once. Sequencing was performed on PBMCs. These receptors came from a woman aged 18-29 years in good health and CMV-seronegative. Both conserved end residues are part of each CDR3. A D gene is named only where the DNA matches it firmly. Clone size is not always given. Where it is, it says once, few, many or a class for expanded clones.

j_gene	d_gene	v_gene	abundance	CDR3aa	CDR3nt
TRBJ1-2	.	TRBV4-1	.	CASSQAGTPNYGYTF	TGCGCCAGCAGCCAAGCGGGGACACCTAACTATGGCTACACCTTC
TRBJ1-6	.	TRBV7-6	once	CASSLYVGGKNSPLHF	TGTGCCAGCAGCCTATACGTCGGGGGGAAAAATTCACCCCTCCACTTT
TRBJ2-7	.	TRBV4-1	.	CASSQDPSGDGGRQYF	TGCGCCAGCAGCCAAGATCCCTCTGGTGATGGCGGTCGGCAGTACTTC
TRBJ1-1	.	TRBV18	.	CASSPPGVSTEAFF	TGTGCCAGCTCACCCCCGGGGGTTAGCACTGAAGCTTTCTTT
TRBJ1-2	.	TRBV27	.	CASSAGGYYGYTF	TGTGCCAGCAGTGCCGGGGGATACTATGGCTACACCTTC
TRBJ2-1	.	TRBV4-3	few	CASSQDGARGYNEQFF	TGCGCCAGCAGCCAAGATGGGGCTAGAGGCTACAATGAGCAGTTCTTC
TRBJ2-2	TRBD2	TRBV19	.	CASSRGLARRTGELFF	TGTGCCAGTAGTAGGGGACTAGCGAGGAGGACCGGGGAGCTGTTTTTT
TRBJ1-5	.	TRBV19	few	CASSGIRAVGNQPQHF	TGTGCCAGTAGTGGAATCAGGGCCGTTGGCAATCAGCCCCAGCATTTT
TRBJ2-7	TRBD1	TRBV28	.	CASSQPGTGSYEQYF	TGTGCCAGCAGCCAGCCCGGGACAGGGTCCTACGAGCAGTACTTC
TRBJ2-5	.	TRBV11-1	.	CASSPWGGETQETQYF	TGTGCCAGCAGCCCCTGGGGGGGCGAAACCCAAGAGACCCAGTACTTC
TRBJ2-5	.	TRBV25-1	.	CASSDPPTGETQYF	TGTGCCAGCAGTGATCCCCCAACTGGAGAGACCCAGTACTTC
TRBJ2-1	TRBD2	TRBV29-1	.	CSVVHPTSGTPNEQFF	TGCAGCGTTGTACATCCGACTAGCGGGACCCCCAATGAGCAGTTCTTC
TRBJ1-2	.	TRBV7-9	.	CASSLDGGGGYTF	TGTGCCAGCAGCTTAGATGGAGGAGGAGGCTACACCTTC
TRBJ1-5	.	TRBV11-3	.	CASSFLSYSNQPQHF	TGTGCCAGCAGCTTCCTAAGCTATAGCAATCAGCCCCAGCATTTT
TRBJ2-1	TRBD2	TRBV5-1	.	CASSLALSGGALPLYNEQFF	TGCGCCAGCAGCTTGGCCCTTAGCGGGGGGGCACTACCATTATACAATGAGCAGTTCTTC
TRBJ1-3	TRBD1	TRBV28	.	CASSPMTGKANTIYF	TGTGCCAGCAGTCCGATGACAGGGAAGGCGAACACCATATATTTT
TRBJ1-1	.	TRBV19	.	CASSTTGPEAFF	TGTGCCAGTAGTACTACAGGGCCCGAAGCTTTCTTT
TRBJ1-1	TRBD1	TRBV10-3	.	CATSTGGDTEAFF	TGTGCCACCTCAACAGGGGGTGACACTGAAGCTTTCTTT
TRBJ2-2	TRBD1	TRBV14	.	CASSSQGAGELFF	TGTGCCAGCAGCTCACAGGGGGCCGGGGAGCTGTTTTTT
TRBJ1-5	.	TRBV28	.	CASSSGRNQPQHF	TGTGCCAGCAGTTCAGGTCGTAATCAGCCCCAGCATTTT
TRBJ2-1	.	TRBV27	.	CASSFSGRNEQFF	TGTGCCAGCAGTTTCTCAGGCCGGAATGAGCAGTTCTTC
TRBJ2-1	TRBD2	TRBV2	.	CASTRASGSYNEQFF	TGTGCCAGCACCCGCGCTAGCGGTTCCTACAATGAGCAGTTCTTC
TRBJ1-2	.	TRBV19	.	CASSFSDSYGYTF	TGTGCCAGTAGTTTCAGCGACAGCTATGGCTACACCTTC
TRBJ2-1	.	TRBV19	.	CASSPPGASYNEQFF	TGTGCCAGTAGCCCCCCCGGTGCCTCCTACAATGAGCAGTTCTTC
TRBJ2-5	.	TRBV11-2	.	CASSPQETQYF	TGTGCCAGCAGCCCTCAGGAGACCCAGTACTTC
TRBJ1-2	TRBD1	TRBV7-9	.	CASSPRGGQGVYGYTF	TGTGCCAGCAGCCCTAGGGGGGGACAGGGAGTTTATGGCTACACCTTC
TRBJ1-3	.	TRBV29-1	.	CSVIGAGGNTIYF	TGCAGCGTGATCGGCGCAGGTGGAAACACCATATATTTT
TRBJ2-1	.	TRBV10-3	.	CAITGFREDEQFF	TGTGCCATCACAGGGTTTCGAGAGGATGAGCAGTTCTTC
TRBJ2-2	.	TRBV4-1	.	CASSQTPGTRSGELFF	TGCGCCAGCAGCCAAACTCCCGGGACAAGATCCGGGGAGCTGTTTTTT